What follows describes a single T cell receptor beta chain. Its target is not known. Time point noted: baseline pretreatment blood. Treatment: 15 Gy SBRT to primary tumor, nephrectomy 4 weeks later. The tumor was a clear cell renal cell carcinoma. Generated by immunoSEQ multiplex PCR, the TCRdb table keeps only in-frame clones and is missing some. The repertoire includes about 130,000 clones, roughly 84% of them detected once, and about 11% sits in the top ten. V dropped 4 bases and J dropped 2 bases, with 14 bases sitting between them. CDR1 is LGHNA, CDR2 YSLEER, per germline. The CDR3 has 15 amino acids. The data belong to a study of radiation and T cells in renal cell carcinoma. Turning to the study itself: Nephrectomy followed 15 Gy stereotactic body radiation by 4 weeks.

Study results and limitations: Pretreatment tumor biopsies were lacking, so baseline clonotypes are unknown. Top tumor clonotypes rose in blood 2 weeks post-radiation, then contracted.

V gene TRBV4-3 combines with J gene TRBJ2-5; D uncertain. Sequencing was performed on blood, taken from a patient whose treatment included radiotherapy and nephrectomy. This receptor was identified in a woman aged 45-59 years with renal cell carcinoma. CDR3 DNA: TGCGCCAGCAGCCCAGAGTATGGACCACAAGAGACCCAGTACTTC. Residues: CASSPEYGPQETQYF.